This TCR beta chain came from a study of early T cells in non-severe SARS-CoV-2 infection. In TCRdb, the 5' RACE reads were re-called with MiXCR into one record per CDR3 protein. The sample contains 60,000 to 80,000 distinct CDR3 sequences, about 12% of which appear only once. This CDR3 spans 12 amino acids. Trimming removed 6 bases at V and 7 bases at J, with 8 bases between. CDR1 SGHRS and CDR2 YFSETQ come from the germline V gene. At least ten counts were recorded for this clonotype. The TCR sequence derives from an adult who was a healthcare worker with PCR-confirmed SARS-CoV-2 infection or an uninfected control (not recorded which). The V gene is TRBV5-1, the J gene TRBJ1-6; the D is unclear. Sequencing was done on a sample of whole blood. The CDR3 DNA sequence: TGCGCCAGCACCACAGACAATTCACCCCTCCACTTT. Amino acid sequence: CASTTDNSPLHF.